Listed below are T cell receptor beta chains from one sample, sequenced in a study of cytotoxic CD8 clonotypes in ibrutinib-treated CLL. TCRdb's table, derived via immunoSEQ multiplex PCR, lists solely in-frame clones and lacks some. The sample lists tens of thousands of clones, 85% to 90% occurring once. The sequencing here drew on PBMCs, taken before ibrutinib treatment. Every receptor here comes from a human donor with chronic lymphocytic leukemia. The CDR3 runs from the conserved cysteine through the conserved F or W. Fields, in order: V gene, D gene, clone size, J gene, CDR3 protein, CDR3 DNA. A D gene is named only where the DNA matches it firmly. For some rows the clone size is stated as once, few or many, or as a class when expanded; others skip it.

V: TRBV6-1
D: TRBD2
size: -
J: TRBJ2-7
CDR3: CASSGLRGLADYEQYF
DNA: TGTGCCAGCAGTGGACTCAGGGGACTAGCGGACTACGAGCAGTACTTC

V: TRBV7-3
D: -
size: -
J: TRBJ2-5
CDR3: CASSRGGRRETQYF
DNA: TGTGCCAGCAGCCGTGGGGGGCGCAGAGAGACCCAGTACTTC

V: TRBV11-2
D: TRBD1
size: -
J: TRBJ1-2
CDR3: CASSLSRAGQGANYGYTF
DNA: TGTGCCAGCAGCTTATCAAGAGCCGGACAGGGGGCGAACTATGGCTACACCTTC

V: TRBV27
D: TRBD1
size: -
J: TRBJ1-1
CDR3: CASRPNRQGWPTEAFF
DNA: TGTGCCAGCAGACCAAACCGACAGGGCTGGCCCACTGAAGCTTTCTTT

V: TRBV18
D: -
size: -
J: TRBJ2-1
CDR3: CASSYRSGNEQFF
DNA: TGTGCCAGCTCATACCGCTCGGGCAATGAGCAGTTCTTC

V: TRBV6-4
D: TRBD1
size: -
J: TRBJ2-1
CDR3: CASSGQGDYNEQFF
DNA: TGTGCCAGCAGTGGACAGGGGGACTACAATGAGCAGTTCTTC

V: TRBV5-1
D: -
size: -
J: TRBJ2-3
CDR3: CASSLAQRITDTQYF
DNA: TGCGCCAGCAGCCTAGCCCAGCGGATCACAGATACGCAGTATTTT

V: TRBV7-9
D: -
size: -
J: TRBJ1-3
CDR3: CASSLGGPRSGNTIYF
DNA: TGTGCCAGCAGCTTAGGGGGCCCAAGGTCCGGAAACACCATATATTTT

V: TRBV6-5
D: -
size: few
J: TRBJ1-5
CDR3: CASSPHGQFNQPQHF
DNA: TGTGCCAGCAGCCCGCACGGACAGTTCAATCAGCCCCAGCATTTT

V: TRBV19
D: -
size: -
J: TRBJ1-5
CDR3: CASSIGTSQPQHF
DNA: TGTGCCAGTAGTATAGGGACCAGCCAGCCCCAGCATTTT

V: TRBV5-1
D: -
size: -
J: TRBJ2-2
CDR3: CASSSRGTGELFF
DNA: TGCGCCAGCAGTTCCCGGGGCACCGGGGAGCTGTTTTTT

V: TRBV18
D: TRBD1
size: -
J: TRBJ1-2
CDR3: CASSPRLGGQPSNYGYTF
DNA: TGTGCCAGCTCACCCCGGTTAGGGGGACAGCCGTCTAACTATGGCTACACCTTC

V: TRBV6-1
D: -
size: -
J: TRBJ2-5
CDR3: CASREGWGGEETQYF
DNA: TGTGCCAGCAGGGAGGGGTGGGGAGGAGAAGAGACCCAGTACTTC

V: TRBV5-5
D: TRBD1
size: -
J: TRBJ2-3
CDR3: CASSSGTGDTDTQYF
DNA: TGTGCCAGCAGCTCCGGGACAGGGGACACAGATACGCAGTATTTT

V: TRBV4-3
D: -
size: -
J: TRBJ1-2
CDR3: CASSQDAGSYGYTF
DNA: TGCGCCAGCAGCCAAGATGCAGGGAGCTATGGCTACACCTTC

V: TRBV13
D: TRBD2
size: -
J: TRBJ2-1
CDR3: CASGLAGGVQFF
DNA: TGTGCCAGCGGACTAGCGGGAGGGGTGCAGTTCTTC